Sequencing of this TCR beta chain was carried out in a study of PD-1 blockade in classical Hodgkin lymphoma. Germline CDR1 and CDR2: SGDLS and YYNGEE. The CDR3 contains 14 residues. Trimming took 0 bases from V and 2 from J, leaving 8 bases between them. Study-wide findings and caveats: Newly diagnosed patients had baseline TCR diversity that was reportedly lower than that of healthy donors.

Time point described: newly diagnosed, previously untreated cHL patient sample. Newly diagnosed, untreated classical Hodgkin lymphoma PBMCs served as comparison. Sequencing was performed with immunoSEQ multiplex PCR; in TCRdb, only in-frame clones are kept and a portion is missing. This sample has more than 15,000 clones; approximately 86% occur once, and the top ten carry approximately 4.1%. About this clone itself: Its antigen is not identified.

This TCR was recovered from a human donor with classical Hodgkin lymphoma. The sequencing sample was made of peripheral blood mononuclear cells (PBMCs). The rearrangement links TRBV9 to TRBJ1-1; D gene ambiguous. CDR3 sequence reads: CASSVGQDNTEAFF. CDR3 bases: TGTGCCAGCAGCGTAGGCCAGGATAACACTGAAGCTTTCTTT.